The sequence of this T cell receptor (beta chain) was determined in a study of shared clonotypes between healthy human individuals. V gave up 2 bases and J gave up 4 bases; unmatched junction bases: 3. The CDR3 has 15 residues. Per germline, CDR1 LNHDA and CDR2 SQIVND (reference sequence). The assay was immunoSEQ multiplex PCR, and TCRdb's table has in-frame clones only and misses some. The sample shows about 560,000 clones, roughly four fifths of them seen only once. Around 90 million PBMCs per unsorted sample were used for genomic DNA. The TCR originated in a woman aged 40 to 50 in good health. Some clones in this sample may be carry-over from other donors' samples. The J gene is TRBJ2-2, the V gene TRBV19; 8 bases match TRBD1. Sequenced material: PBMCs. The CDR3 sequence: CASSIHRGSTGELFF. CDR3 DNA: TGTGCCAGTAGTATACACAGGGGGAGCACCGGGGAGCTGTTTTTT.